This T cell receptor (beta chain) was documented in a study of T cell responses to AZD1222 COVID-19 vaccine. Per the germline V gene, CDR1 is MGHRA and CDR2 is YSYEKL. V lost 1 base to trimming and J lost 0 bases, with 10 bases between them. This CDR3 has 17 amino acids. Study conclusions and caveats: Dominant CD4 TCR responses targeted spike regions 160-218 and 743-854. Just 5 to 7 AZD1222 recipients tested seropositive at baseline. Nearly half of spike-specific TCRs reportedly target unmutated variant regions.

This clone was counted a single time. Its antigen is unidentified. Profiled with immunoSEQ multiplex PCR; TCRdb holds only in-frame clones, not every one. The sample consists of about 140,000 clones, roughly 93% of them appearing once. The chain recombines TRBV4-1 with TRBJ2-6, with D possibly matching TRBD1 (6 bases). The TCR was taken from an adult who received the AZD1222 COVID-19 vaccine. The input for sequencing was peripheral blood, taken 28 days after the second AZD1222 dose. This CDR3 reads CASSQGQALSGANVLTF. CDR3 nucleotides: TGCGCCAGCAGCCAAGGACAGGCCCTCTCTGGGGCCAACGTCCTGACTTTC.